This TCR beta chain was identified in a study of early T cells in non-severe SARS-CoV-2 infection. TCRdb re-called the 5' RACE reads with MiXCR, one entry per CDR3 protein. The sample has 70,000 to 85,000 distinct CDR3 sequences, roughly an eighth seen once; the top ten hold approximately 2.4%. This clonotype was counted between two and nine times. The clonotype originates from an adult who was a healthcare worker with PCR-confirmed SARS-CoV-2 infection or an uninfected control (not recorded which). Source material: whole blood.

The CDR3 loop is CASTALPRTGGDEQYF. The CDR3 region has the DNA TGTGCCAGCACAGCCCTACCGCGGACAGGGGGAGACGAGCAGTACTTC. The chain is built from TRBV6-5 and TRBJ2-7; TRBD1 matches 10 bases. With V trimmed by 7 bases and J by 5 bases, 14 bases remained unmatched. Germline lookup yields CDR1 MNHEY and CDR2 SVGAGI. The CDR3 covers 16 residues.